A single sample gave rise to the 26 T cell receptor beta chains below, sequenced in a study of blood T cells in healthy people across ages. Sample-barcoded 5' priming and a J-beta primer mix drove a second PCR of about 6 to 12 cycles. TCRdb called the 5' RACE reads again in MiXCR, with one record for every CDR3 protein. The sample carries 790,000 or so distinct CDR3 sequences, 56% recorded once. Sequencing was carried out using blood. These receptors all come from a middle-aged man in good health.

The CDR3 coding sequence is TGTGCCAGCAGCCTACTAGCGGGAGTTCCGGAGACCCAGTACTTC. Its translation: CASSLLAGVPETQYF. The chain is built from TRBV7-2 and TRBJ2-7; 11 positions match TRBD2. The J call may not be correct, given that the DNA end is closer to TRBJ2-5. CDR1 and CDR2 from the germline V gene are SGHTA and FQGNSA. This CDR3 comprises 15 residues.

This clonotype was seen more than once but under ten times. Here the CDR3 DNA reads TGTGCCAGCAGCTTAAGGCTAGCGGGGGTCATAGAGCAGTACTTC. Residues: CASSLRLAGVIEQYF. This sequence joins TRBV7-2 and TRBJ2-5; 10 bases line up with TRBD2. J was trimmed by 11 bases and V by 2 bases; bases with no gene match: 11. Germline loops: CDR1 SGHTA, CDR2 FQGNSA. The CDR3 extends over 15 amino acids. The full variable domain, with the rest looked up from reference TRBV7-2 and TRBJ2-5, is GAGVSQSPSNKVTEKGKDVELRCDPISGHTALYWYRQSLGQGLEFLIYFQGNSAPDKSGLPSDRFSAERTGGSVSTLTIQRTQQEDSAVYLCASSLRLAGVIEQYFGPGTRLLVL.

The chain employs TRBV6-5 and TRBJ1-1; TRBD1 might be the D (5 bases). Germline CDR1 is MNHEY and CDR2 is SVGAGI. The CDR3 sequence is 16 residues long. V was pared by 6 bases and J by 2 bases, with 19 bases between. CDR3 in amino acids: CASSPTTGTLNTEAFF. The CDR3 DNA is TGTGCCAGCAGCCCTACAACCGGGACCTTAAACACTGAAGCTTTCTTT.

The chain uses TRBV7-9 and TRBJ1-1; D is unclear. The V gene lost 6 bases and the J gene lost 1 base, with 9 bases spanning the gap. This CDR3 has 13 amino acids. CDR1 SEHNR and CDR2 FQNEAQ come from the germline V gene (reference sequence). CDR3 amino acids: CASRESGNTEAFF. In nucleotides, the CDR3 is TGTGCCAGCAGGGAATCAGGGAACACTGAAGCTTTCTTT.

V gene TRBV7-2 combines with J gene TRBJ1-1; possible D gene TRBD1, 6 bases. The CDR3 runs 15 residues. Germline V gene lookup returns CDR1 SGHTA and CDR2 FQGNSA. Trimming left V 8 bases short and J 6 bases short, with 22 bases between. CDR3: CASGYWDTWRAEAFF. As DNA, the CDR3 is TGTGCCAGCGGCTACTGGGACACCTGGAGGGCTGAAGCTTTCTTT.

This chain links TRBV6-2 or TRBV6-3 with TRBJ2-7; 15 nucleotides agree with TRBD2. V trimming: 6 bases; J trimming: 2 bases; junction bases outside the gene matches: 8. From germline, CDR1 is MNHEY and CDR2 SVGEGT. The CDR3 is made up of 17 amino acids. The CDR3 protein is CASSLRTSGRVTYEQYF. In DNA, the CDR3 is TGTGCCAGCAGCCTCAGGACTAGCGGGAGGGTCACCTACGAGCAGTACTTC.

This clonotype was seen a few times. The chain has TRBV20-1 and TRBJ2-3; a possible D gene is TRBD2 (6 bases). The V gene lost 3 bases and the J gene lost 5 bases, with 18 bases spanning the gap. Germline V gene sequence: CDR1 DFQATT, CDR2 SNEGSKA (reference sequence). The CDR3 spans 15 residues. This CDR3 is CSASSTGGDQDTQYF. The DNA for the CDR3 is TGCAGTGCTAGCTCCACAGGCGGGGATCAAGATACGCAGTATTTT.

J is TRBJ1-2 and V is TRBV5-8; 10 nucleotides match TRBD1. The length of the CDR3 is 16 residues. CDR1 and CDR2 (germline): SGHTS, YDEGEE. V gave up 2 bases and J gave up 5 bases; unmatched junction bases: 9. This chain's CDR3 is CASSLPRTGGRYGYTF. For the CDR3, the DNA is TGTGCCAGCAGCTTACCGAGGACAGGGGGGCGGTATGGCTACACCTTC.

J is TRBJ2-7 and V is TRBV4-3, with D possibly matching TRBD2 (6 bases). The V gene lost 0 bases and the J gene lost 1 base, with 13 bases spanning the gap. The CDR3 is 16 amino acids. CDR1 is LGHNA, CDR2 YSLEER, per germline. The DNA for the CDR3 is TGCGCCAGCAGCCAAGAGTTGCGGGATTCTTCCTACGAGCAGTACTTC. The encoded protein is CASSQELRDSSYEQYF.

The rearrangement links TRBV6-2 or TRBV6-3 to TRBJ2-5, with D possibly being TRBD1 or TRBD2 (5 bases each). The germline gives CDR1 MNHEY, CDR2 SVGEGT. Trimming left V 2 bases short and J 5 bases short, with 18 bases between. This CDR3 is 16 amino acids long. The CDR3 sequence is CASSYLGTTKGETQYF. For the CDR3, the DNA is TGTGCCAGCAGTTACCTAGGAACGACTAAGGGGGAGACCCAGTACTTC.

The chain combines TRBV5-1 with TRBJ1-6; no firm D call. V was shortened by 2 bases and J by 8 bases, with 11 bases between the two germline ends. CDR3 size: 14 residues. In germline, CDR1 is SGHRS, CDR2 YFSETQ. The CDR3 DNA sequence: TGCGCCAGCAGCTTAAAGGCTGTGGATTCACCCCTCCACTTT. Its protein is CASSLKAVDSPLHF. Based on the CDR3 plus reference TRBV5-1 and TRBJ1-6, the full variable domain is KAGVTQTPRYLIKTRGQQVTLSCSPISGHRSVSWYQQTPGQGLQFLFEYFSETQRNKGNFPGRFSGRQFSNSRSEMNVSTLELGDSALYLCASSLKAVDSPLHFGNGTRLTVT.

This clonotype has a count of ten or more. The V and J genes are TRBV5-1 and TRBJ1-6; D not certain. CDR1 is SGHRS, CDR2 YFSETQ, per germline. With 0 bases removed from V and 9 bases from J, the gap between germline ends came to 13 bases. The CDR3 contains 15 residues. The CDR3 loop reads CASSLGTATGSPLHF. In DNA form, the CDR3 reads TGCGCCAGCAGCTTGGGGACGGCGACCGGTTCACCCCTCCACTTT.

This clonotype was counted many times. This chain connects TRBV6-5 to TRBJ1-5; D remains unclear. Germline CDR1 is MNHEY and CDR2 is SVGAGI. V lost 6 bases to trimming and J lost 0 bases, with 9 bases between them. The length of the CDR3 is 14 residues. CDR3 coding DNA: TGTGCCAGCAGCCGGGGAGGTAGCAATCAGCCCCAGCATTTT. Protein product: CASSRGGSNQPQHF.

This clonotype was seen only once. The gene calls are TRBV20-1 and TRBJ2-1; D remains unclear. V lost 0 bases and J lost 0, with 15 bases in between. The CDR3 has 17 amino acids. Germline V gene sequence: CDR1 DFQATT, CDR2 SNEGSKA (reference sequence). CDR3 loop: CSARDLAAQSSYNEQFF. CDR3 nucleotides: TGCAGTGCTAGAGATCTCGCCGCCCAAAGCTCCTACAATGAGCAGTTCTTC.

As DNA, the CDR3 is TGCAGTGCTTGGCGGGCAGATACGCAGTATTTT. Protein product: CSAWRADTQYF. The rearrangement uses TRBV20-1 and TRBJ2-3; possibly TRBD2 for D (5 bases). The V gene's germline CDR1 is DFQATT and CDR2 SNEGSKA (reference sequence). This CDR3 region has 11 residues. V dropped 5 bases and J dropped 4 bases, with 7 bases sitting between them.

This chain links TRBV20-1 with TRBJ2-1, with D possibly TRBD2 on 5 matching bases. Trimming pared 6 bases from V and 10 bases from J, leaving 25 bases between. Germline V gives CDR1 DFQATT, CDR2 SNEGSKA (reference sequence). There are 15 residues in the CDR3. CDR3 sequence (DNA): TGCAGTGCCACTAGTAGCAAGAGAGGCTCGGGAGAGCAGTTCTTC. It translates to CSATSSKRGSGEQFF.

In its sample, this clonotype was seen a few times. The chain uses TRBV7-2 and TRBJ2-3; D is unclear. Germline V gives CDR1 SGHTA, CDR2 FQGNSA. Trimming left V 6 bases short and J 5 bases short, with 12 bases between. The CDR3 is 13 amino acids. The CDR3 coding sequence is TGTGCCAGCAGGGTCGGCGACCGAGATACGCAGTATTTT. Amino acids: CASRVGDRDTQYF. Using reference TRBV7-2 and TRBJ2-3 for the parts outside the CDR3, the full variable domain is GAGVSQSPSNKVTEKGKDVELRCDPISGHTALYWYRQSLGQGLEFLIYFQGNSAPDKSGLPSDRFSAERTGGSVSTLTIQRTQQEDSAVYLCASRVGDRDTQYFGPGTRLTVL.

This sequence joins TRBV6-2 or TRBV6-3 and TRBJ2-1; 7 bases map to TRBD2. V lost 8 bases and J lost 0; bases outside the gene matches: 7. Germline CDR1 and CDR2: MNHEY and SVGEGT. The CDR3 contains 15 residues. The DNA for the CDR3 is TGTGCCAGCGAAAACGGCGGGGGCTCCTACAATGAGCAGTTCTTC. It translates to CASENGGGSYNEQFF.

This chain connects TRBV28 to TRBJ2-5; 13 bases map to TRBD2. Gene TRBJ2-7 matches the end of the DNA better, so the J call may be wrong. CDR1 MDHEN and CDR2 SYDVKM come from the germline V gene. This CDR3 has 15 residues. The CDR3 coding sequence is TGTGCCAGCATCCCCGGACTAGCGGGAGTTTACGAGCAGTACTTC. This gives the protein CASIPGLAGVYEQYF.

This clonotype was found a few times. The chain recombines TRBV4-3 with TRBJ2-7, with D possibly matching TRBD1 (6 bases). This CDR3 is 15 amino acids long. From germline, CDR1 is LGHNA and CDR2 YSLEER. Trimming cost V 2 bases and J 0 bases, with 11 bases left between them. The CDR3 spells CASSQRDIASYEQYF. As DNA, the CDR3 is TGCGCCAGCAGCCAAAGGGACATAGCCTCCTACGAGCAGTACTTC.

The V and J genes are TRBV28 and TRBJ2-7; tentatively, D is TRBD1 (6 bases). The germline V gene has CDR1 MDHEN and CDR2 SYDVKM. There are 15 residues in the CDR3. Trimming removed 6 bases at V and 5 bases at J, with 20 bases between. The CDR3 is CASSPSQTGRDEQYF. CDR3 bases: TGTGCCAGCAGCCCATCTCAGACAGGTCGCGACGAGCAGTACTTC.

The chain links TRBV27 to TRBJ2-1; TRBD1 agrees at 8 bases. V dropped 5 bases and J dropped 9; count of bases not matched to a gene: 9. This CDR3 is built from 14 residues. Looked up from germline, CDR1 is MNHEY and CDR2 is SMNVEV (reference sequence). CDR3 sequence reads: CASSITTGGREQFF. CDR3 DNA sequence: TGTGCCAGCAGTATCACCACAGGGGGACGTGAGCAGTTCTTC.

The V call is TRBV7-2, the J call TRBJ2-2; D call uncertain. V shed 11 bases and J shed 4 bases, with 17 bases lying between them. The CDR3 loop spans 14 amino acids. CDR1 is SGHTA and CDR2 is FQGNSA in the germline V gene. CDR3 residues: CAGGSRRGTGELFF. CDR3 nucleotides: TGTGCCGGCGGCTCTAGACGTGGCACCGGGGAGCTGTTTTTT. Combining the CDR3 with reference TRBV7-2 and TRBJ2-2 gives the whole variable domain GAGVSQSPSNKVTEKGKDVELRCDPISGHTALYWYRQSLGQGLEFLIYFQGNSAPDKSGLPSDRFSAERTGGSVSTLTIQRTQQEDSAVYLCAGGSRRGTGELFFGEGSRLTVL.

This clonotype was observed a few times. CDR3 sequence: CATSRDFLETQYF. The CDR3 DNA follows: TGTGCCACCAGCAGAGATTTTTTGGAGACCCAGTACTTC. The chain carries TRBV15 and TRBJ2-5, with D hard to call. CDR3 length equals 13 residues. CDR1 and CDR2 (germline): LNHNV, YYDKDF (reference sequence). V lost 0 bases and J 5 bases, leaving 7 bases between the germline ends.

The genes are TRBV20-1 and TRBJ2-5; TRBD1 is a possible D gene (5 bases). This CDR3 is 15 amino acids long. Germline V lookup: CDR1 DFQATT, CDR2 SNEGSKA (reference sequence). With 3 bases removed from V and 3 bases from J, the gap between germline ends came to 17 bases. CDR3 nucleotide sequence: TGCAGTGCTAGCATCCCCGGCAGGGTGGAAGAGACCCAGTACTTC. Translating gives CSASIPGRVEETQYF.

The genes are TRBV5-4 and TRBJ2-3; 14 nucleotides agree with TRBD2. The V and J ends lost 4 bases and 5 bases, in that order; junction bases with no gene match: 18. The CDR3 contains 20 residues. Germline CDR1 and CDR2: SGHNT and YYREEE (reference sequence). This CDR3 is CASSEGLAGGPMGLGDTQYF. The DNA of the CDR3 is TGTGCCAGCAGCGAAGGACTAGCGGGGGGCCCGATGGGACTTGGAGATACGCAGTATTTT. The full variable domain, rest sourced from reference TRBV5-4 and TRBJ2-3, is ETGVTQSPTHLIKTRGQQVTLRCSSQSGHNTVSWYQQALGQGPQFIFQYYREEENGRGNFPPRFSGLQFPNYSSELNVNALELDDSALYLCASSEGLAGGPMGLGDTQYFGPGTRLTVL.